This T cell receptor beta chain emerged from a study of CD8+ T cells in alopecia areata. The CDR3 sequence is 17 residues long. After removal of 3 bases from V and 7 bases from J, the junction contained 12 bases not matched to a gene. Germline CDR1 is MNHNS and CDR2 is SASEGT. Broader study findings: Sequence data from scalp samples additionally include resident alphabeta T cells of normal skin.

Concerning this clone: The antigen remains unidentified.

TCR sequencing used cDNA made by reverse transcription of extracted RNA. Assay used: immunoSEQ multiplex PCR; TCRdb lists only in-frame clones, some missing. The table has over 110,000 clones, 45% to 60% seen once; the top ten hold 0.99%. The chain has TRBV6-1 and TRBJ1-5; 10 bases agree with TRBD1. This sequence was found in a human donor with alopecia areata. Sample: CD4+ T cells sorted from blood, taken at week 0. CDR3 nucleotide sequence: TGTGCCAGCAGTGACAGTCCCGGGACAGGGGCGGGACAGCCCCAGCATTTT. The encoded protein is CASSDSPGTGAGQPQHF.